This T cell receptor (beta chain) was sequenced for a study of T cell changes during pregnancy in multiple sclerosis. CDR1 LNHNV and CDR2 YYDKDF come from the germline V gene (reference sequence). J gave up 6 bases and V 7 bases, and 7 bases lay outside the gene matches. This CDR3 comprises 15 residues. The assay was immunoSEQ multiplex PCR, and TCRdb's table has in-frame clones only and misses some. Among around 19,000 clones listed, more than 85% were seen once. Sample: CD8+ T cells from peripheral blood mononuclear cells, taken after pregnancy. This TCR was sampled from a female donor in good health, enrolled as a control in a pregnancy study. This chain links TRBV15 with TRBJ2-2; 11 nucleotides agree with TRBD2. This chain's CDR3 is CATKIAGGFPGELFF. Written as DNA, the CDR3 is TGTGCCACCAAAATAGCGGGAGGGTTCCCCGGGGAGCTGTTTTTT.